This T cell receptor (beta chain) was documented in a study of blood T cell repertoires in COVID-19. About the study: In each case, the material was cDNA or gDNA derived from T cells, B-cell-depleted T cells, or PBMCs.

Trimming took 2 bases from V and 4 from J, leaving 14 bases between them. This CDR3 is built from 15 residues. CDR1 KGHSH and CDR2 LQKENI come from the germline V gene. This clone was counted a few times. Enrollees, about 18 to 89 years old, lived in about two dozen US areas. Per the study methods: Amplifying reference gene primers gave estimates of nucleated cell counts. Assay used: immunoSEQ multiplex PCR; TCRdb lists only in-frame clones, some missing. V and J calls plus clone size are reproduced from that table; the DNA served to infer D and trimming. Of roughly 340,000 clones listed, more than 70% are singletons.

The V gene is TRBV18, the J gene TRBJ1-2; TRBD1 might be the D (6 bases). Sequencing used PBMCs or T cells enriched from blood (not recorded which). The TCR sequence derives from a man aged 35-49 years in a cohort exposed to, infected with or recovered from COVID-19 (not recorded which). The CDR3 DNA follows: TGTGCCAGCTCACCAATGGACAGTTCGGTCTATGGCTACACCTTC. Translated: CASSPMDSSVYGYTF. The complete variable domain, with remaining parts taken from reference TRBV18 and TRBJ1-2, reads NAGVMQNPRHLVRRRGQEARLRCSPMKGHSHVYWYRQLPEEGLKFMVYLQKENIIDESGMPKERFSAEFPKEGPSILRIQQVVRGDSAAYFCASSPMDSSVYGYTFGSGTRLTVV.